Below, 4 T cell receptor beta chains from the same sample are listed, as sequenced in a study of T cell changes during pregnancy in multiple sclerosis. Using immunoSEQ multiplex PCR, the repertoire was profiled, and TCRdb retains in-frame clones only, with some absent. Here the sample spans 15,000 to 20,000 clones, approximately 90% being singletons. Specimen: CD8+ T cells from peripheral blood mononuclear cells, collected in the second trimester of pregnancy. The source is a female donor in good health, enrolled as a control in a pregnancy study.

The rearrangement links TRBV4-1 to TRBJ1-4, with D maybe TRBD1 (6 bases). Trimming cost V 4 bases and J 8 bases, with 20 bases left between them. CDR3 length: 16 residues. Germline CDR1 reads MGHRA; CDR2 reads YSYEKL. The CDR3 region is CASSRWPTGTGEKLFF. As DNA, the CDR3 is TGCGCCAGCAGCCGATGGCCGACAGGCACGGGGGAAAAACTGTTTTTT.

This chain uses TRBV29-1 with TRBJ2-5; 12 bases are shared with TRBD2. Germline V gene lookup returns CDR1 SQVTM and CDR2 ANQGSEA. The junction had 7 bases not matched to a gene; V was cut back by 4 bases and J by 4 bases. This CDR3 has 15 residues. CDR3 nucleotide sequence: TGCAGCGTTGCAGGACTAGCGGGGAAAGGAGAGACCCAGTACTTC. Amino acids: CSVAGLAGKGETQYF.

V and J are TRBV9 and TRBJ1-1; 9 bases agree with TRBD1. The CDR3 runs 15 residues. V lost 3 bases and J lost 4; bases outside the gene matches: 7. Germline CDR1 reads SGDLS; CDR2 reads YYNGEE. CDR3 in DNA: TGTGCCAGCAGCGGAAGACAGGGGGATTTCACTGAAGCTTTCTTT. As protein: CASSGRQGDFTEAFF.

V gene TRBV5-1 combines with J gene TRBJ2-7; 7 bases fit TRBD1. The J segment lost 4 bases and the V segment lost 4 bases, leaving 17 bases of the junction unmatched. The CDR3 loop spans 17 amino acids. CDR1 is SGHRS, CDR2 YFSETQ, per germline. CDR3 DNA: TGCGCCAGCAGCCCACGCATCGGGACAGCGGAACTTTACGAGCAGTACTTC. Its translation is CASSPRIGTAELYEQYF.